One sample yielded the 6 T cell receptor beta chains listed below, sequenced in a study of shared clonotypes between healthy human individuals. Naivety among CD8 cells was defined by CD45RO negativity and positive CCR7 selection, thereby excluding terminally differentiated effector memory CD45RA+ cells. Generated by immunoSEQ multiplex PCR, the TCRdb table keeps only in-frame clones and is missing some. The top ten clones hold roughly 1% of a sample with over 2 million clones, about 95% of them seen once. Sequencing used naive CD8+ T cells sorted from blood. These receptors all come from a man aged 18 to 35 in good health.

The chain joins TRBV2 to TRBJ2-7, with TRBD2 identical over 12 bases. The CDR3 runs to 15 residues. V lost 6 bases and J lost 4; bases outside the gene matches: 7. Germline CDR1 and CDR2: SNHLY and FYNNEI. CDR3 residues: CASSRPLAGGYEQYF. The DNA for the CDR3 is TGTGCCAGCAGCCGACCTCTAGCGGGAGGGTACGAGCAGTACTTC.

The chain joins TRBV25-1 to TRBJ2-2; D unresolved. Germline CDR1 is MGHDK and CDR2 is SYGVNS. V lost 4 bases, J lost 3 bases, and 6 bases lay in between. The CDR3 has 13 amino acids. CDR3 sequence reads: CASSVGYTGELFF. The CDR3 DNA follows: TGTGCCAGCAGTGTCGGCTACACCGGGGAGCTGTTTTTT.

The chain joins TRBV6-1 to TRBJ2-7; 15 nucleotides match TRBD2. The V segment lost 1 base and the J segment 4 bases; nucleotides outside the gene matches: 5. The CDR3 contains 17 residues. Germline CDR1 MNHNS, CDR2 SASEGT. The CDR3 protein is CASSEVGLAGGPYEQYF. The CDR3 coding sequence is TGTGCCAGCAGTGAAGTTGGACTAGCGGGAGGGCCGTACGAGCAGTACTTC.

This clone was detected only once. The chain is built from TRBV6-6 and TRBJ2-7; D is undetermined. With 8 bases removed from V and 2 bases from J, the gap between germline ends came to 7 bases. CDR1 MNHNY and CDR2 SVGAGI come from the germline V gene (reference sequence). The CDR3 has 11 amino acids. The DNA for the CDR3 is TGTGCCAGCGGAATTACCTACGAGCAGTACTTC. Encoded protein: CASGITYEQYF.

The rearrangement links TRBV19 to TRBJ1-4; TRBD1 matches 8 bases. The CDR3 consists of 13 residues. Germline CDR1 is LNHDA and CDR2 is SQIVND (reference sequence). V lost 8 bases, J lost 8 bases, and 7 bases stayed unmatched. This CDR3 is CASGTGKFEKLFF. The CDR3 DNA follows: TGTGCCAGTGGGACAGGAAAATTCGAAAAACTGTTTTTT.

V and J are TRBV7-9 and TRBJ2-5; 7 positions match TRBD2. Losses at the gene ends were 1 base for V and 5 bases for J; bases not matched to a gene: 16. Germline V gene data show CDR1 as SEHNR and CDR2 as FQNEAQ (reference sequence). This CDR3 has 18 amino acids. As DNA, the CDR3 is TGTGCCAGCAGCTTAGGCCGGGAGGCGAGCGGGCTGGGGGAGACCCAGTACTTC. It codes for CASSLGREASGLGETQYF.